Sequencing of this T cell receptor (beta chain) was carried out in a study of CD8+ T cells in alopecia areata. Treatment indicated: oral pan-JAK inhibitor, 5-10 mg twice daily. Following extraction, RNA underwent reverse transcription to cDNA, which served as the sequencing template. The method was immunoSEQ multiplex PCR; TCRdb's version includes in-frame clones alone and lacks a portion of them. Of 110,000 or so clones listed, around three fifths are singletons. This sequence originates from a human donor with alopecia areata. This sample comprised CD4+ T cells sorted from blood, obtained at week 24, from a patient treated with tofacitinib.

CDR3 sequence: CAEEEGSGYTF. CDR3 coding DNA: TGTGCTGAGGAGGAGGGAAGTGGCTACACCTTC. The rearrangement uses TRBV30 and TRBJ1-2; no clear D gene. There are 11 residues in the CDR3. CDR1 and CDR2 (germline): GTSNPN, SVGIG (reference sequence).